This T cell receptor (beta chain) was captured in a study of cytomegalovirus exposure and HLA in healthy donors. As to this clone: Antigen specificity is unknown.

General observations from the study: Follow-up analysis later connected one missense variant in DCLRE1C with trimming of TCR beta V- and J-genes. Generally TCR sequences proved uncommon, though certain public TCRs appeared in numerous donors.

The primer mix had 60 Vbeta and 13 Jbeta primers. The table came from immunoSEQ multiplex PCR; TCRdb's copy has only in-frame clones and leaves some out. The sample consists of over 200,000 clones, around 80% of them appearing once. The CDR3 loop spans 13 amino acids. The germline V gene has CDR1 WSHSY and CDR2 SAAADI. With 2 bases removed from V and 8 bases from J, the gap between germline ends came to 12 bases. This receptor was identified in a man aged 40-49 years in good health and CMV-seropositive. The chain combines TRBV10-2 with TRBJ1-2; D gene unclear. Sequences were obtained from PBMCs. The CDR3 nucleotides read TGCGCCAGCAGTGAGAACCCAAGCACCGGCTACACCTTC. Residues: CASSENPSTGYTF.